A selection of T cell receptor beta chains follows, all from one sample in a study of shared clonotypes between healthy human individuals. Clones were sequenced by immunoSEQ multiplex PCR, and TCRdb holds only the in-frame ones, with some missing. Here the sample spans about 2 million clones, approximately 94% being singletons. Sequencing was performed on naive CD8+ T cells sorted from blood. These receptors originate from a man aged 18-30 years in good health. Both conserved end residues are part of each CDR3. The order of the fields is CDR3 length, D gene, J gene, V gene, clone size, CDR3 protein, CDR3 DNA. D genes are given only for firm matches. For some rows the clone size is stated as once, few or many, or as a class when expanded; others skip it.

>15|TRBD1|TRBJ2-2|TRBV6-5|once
CASSLTGGDTGELFF
TGTGCCAGCAGCTTGACAGGGGGGGACACCGGGGAGCTGTTTTTT
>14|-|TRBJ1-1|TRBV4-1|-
CASSQDPRQDEAFF
TGCGCCAGCAGCCAAGATCCCCGGCAGGATGAAGCTTTCTTT
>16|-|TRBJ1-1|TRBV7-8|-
CASSPLGGGIGTEAFF
TGTGCCAGCAGCCCCCTAGGGGGGGGCATCGGCACTGAAGCTTTCTTT
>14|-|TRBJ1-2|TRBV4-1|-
CASSQDRRPGGYTF
TGCGCCAGCAGCCAAGATAGGCGGCCAGGGGGCTACACCTTC
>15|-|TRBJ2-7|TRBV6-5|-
CASSPSLTHLYEQYF
TGTGCCAGCAGTCCTTCCTTAACCCATCTTTACGAGCAGTACTTC
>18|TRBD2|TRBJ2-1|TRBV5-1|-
CASSLTGTSGRAVNEQFF
TGCGCCAGCAGCCTTACGGGGACTAGCGGGAGGGCCGTCAATGAGCAGTTCTTC
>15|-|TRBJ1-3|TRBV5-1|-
CASSSDEPSGNTIYF
TGCGCCAGCAGCTCGGACGAACCCTCTGGAAACACCATATATTTT
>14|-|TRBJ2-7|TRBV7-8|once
CASSSQGLPYEQYF
TGTGCCAGCAGCTCACAGGGCCTTCCCTACGAGCAGTACTTC
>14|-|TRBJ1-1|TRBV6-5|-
CASSSIGRNTEAFF
TGTGCCAGCAGTTCGATCGGCAGGAACACTGAAGCTTTCTTT
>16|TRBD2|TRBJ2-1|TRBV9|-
CASSASGSFLYNEQFF
TGTGCCAGCAGCGCTAGCGGGAGCTTCCTCTACAATGAGCAGTTCTTC
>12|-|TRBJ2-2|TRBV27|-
CASSRDPGELFF
TGTGCCTCCAGCCGGGACCCCGGGGAGCTGTTTTTT
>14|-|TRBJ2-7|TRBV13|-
CASSLPGTEYEQYF
TGTGCCAGCAGCCTCCCCGGGACTGAATACGAGCAGTACTTC
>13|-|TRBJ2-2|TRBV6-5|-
CASSYGRGRELFF
TGTGCCAGCAGTTACGGCAGGGGCCGGGAGCTGTTTTTT
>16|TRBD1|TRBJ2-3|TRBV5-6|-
CASSLLTGGASDTQYF
TGTGCCAGCAGCTTACTAACAGGGGGCGCGTCAGATACGCAGTATTTT
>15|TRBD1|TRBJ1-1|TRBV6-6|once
CASSLGTGKDTEAFF
TGTGCCAGCAGTCTCGGGACAGGGAAGGACACTGAAGCTTTCTTT
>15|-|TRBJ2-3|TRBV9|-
CASSVGASSTDTQYF
TGTGCCAGCAGCGTAGGGGCTTCTAGCACAGATACGCAGTATTTT
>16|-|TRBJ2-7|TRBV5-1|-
CASSQWEDPGDYEQYF
TGCGCCAGCAGCCAGTGGGAGGACCCGGGGGACTACGAGCAGTACTTC
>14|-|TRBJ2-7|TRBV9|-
CASSVGGPTYEQYF
TGTGCCAGCAGCGTTGGAGGGCCTACCTACGAGCAGTACTTC
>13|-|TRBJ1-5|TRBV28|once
CASSPPTDQPQHF
TGTGCCAGCAGTCCCCCCACAGATCAGCCCCAGCATTTT